This TCR beta chain emerged from a study of T-cell memory formation after mild COVID-19. Study-level results: Most CD4+ clones that shrank were in CM and EM, while CD8+ ones turned up in EMRA.

This clonotype appeared a few times. Its antigen is not identified. The authors produced TCR alpha and TCR beta cDNA libraries with sample barcodes and UMIs by 5'RACE using constant-segment primers. One entry per CDR3 protein, called by TCRdb with MiXCR from the 5' RACE reads. The profile shows about 400,000 distinct CDR3 sequences, roughly a quarter of them singletons. Germline assignment: CDR1 MNHEY and CDR2 SMNVEV (reference sequence). This CDR3 has 15 amino acids. Trimming removed 5 bases from V and 0 bases from J, with 11 bases in between. The chain couples TRBV27 to TRBJ1-5; D call uncertain. The sequenced material came from PBMCs or a T cell subset sorted from them (not recorded which). The TCR comes from an adult woman who had mild COVID-19 (a few samples of this study predate the infection). Cell type and time point are not known. CDR3 DNA: TGTGCCAGCAGTCCAGGACCTTTTAGCAATCAGCCCCAGCATTTT. Protein: CASSPGPFSNQPQHF.